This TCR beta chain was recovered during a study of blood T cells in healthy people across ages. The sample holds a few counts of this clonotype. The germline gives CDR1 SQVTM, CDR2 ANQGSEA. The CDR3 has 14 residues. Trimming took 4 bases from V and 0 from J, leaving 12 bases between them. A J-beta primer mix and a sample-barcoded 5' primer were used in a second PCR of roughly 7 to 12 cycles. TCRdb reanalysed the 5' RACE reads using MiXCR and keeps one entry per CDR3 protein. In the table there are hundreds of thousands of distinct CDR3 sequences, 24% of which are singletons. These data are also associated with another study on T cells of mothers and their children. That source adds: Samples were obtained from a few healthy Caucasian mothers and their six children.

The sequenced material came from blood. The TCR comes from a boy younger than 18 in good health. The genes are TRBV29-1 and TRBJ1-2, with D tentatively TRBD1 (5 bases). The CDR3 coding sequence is TGCAGCGTTGCTGGGGCAGCCGCTAACTATGGCTACACCTTC. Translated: CSVAGAAANYGYTF.